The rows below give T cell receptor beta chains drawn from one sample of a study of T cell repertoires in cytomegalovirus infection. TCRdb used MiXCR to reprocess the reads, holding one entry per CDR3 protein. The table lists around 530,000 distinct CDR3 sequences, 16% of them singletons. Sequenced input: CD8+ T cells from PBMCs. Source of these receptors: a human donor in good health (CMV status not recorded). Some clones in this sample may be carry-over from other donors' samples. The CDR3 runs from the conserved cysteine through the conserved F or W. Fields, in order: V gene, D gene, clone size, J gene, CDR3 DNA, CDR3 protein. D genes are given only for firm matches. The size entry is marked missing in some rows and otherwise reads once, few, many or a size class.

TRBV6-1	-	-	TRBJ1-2	TGTGCCAGCAGTGACTATGGCTACACCTTC	CASSDYGYTF
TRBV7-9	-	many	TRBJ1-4	TGTGCCAGCAGCCCAGGACACAGGAATGAAAAACTGTTTTTT	CASSPGHRNEKLFF
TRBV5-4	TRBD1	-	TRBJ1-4	TGTGCCAGCAGCATCGGACAGGGAAACGAAAAACTGTTTTTT	CASSIGQGNEKLFF
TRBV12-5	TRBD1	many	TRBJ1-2	TGTGCTAGTGGTTTTTCCGGGACAGCCTATTTCAACGGCTACACCTTC	CASGFSGTAYFNGYTF
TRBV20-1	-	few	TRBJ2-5	TGCAGTGCTAGCCCAGGGCCCGTTCAAGAGACCCAGTACTTC	CSASPGPVQETQYF
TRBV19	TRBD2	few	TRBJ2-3	TGTGCCAGTAGTTTGGAGACTAGCGGAGGTTTCACAGATACGCAGTATTTT	CASSLETSGGFTDTQYF
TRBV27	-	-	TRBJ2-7	TGTGCCAGCAGTGCGATGGGCGAGCAGTACTTC	CASSAMGEQYF
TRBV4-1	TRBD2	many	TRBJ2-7	TGCGCCAGCAGCCAAATTACTAGCGGGAGCTACGAGCAGTACTTC	CASSQITSGSYEQYF
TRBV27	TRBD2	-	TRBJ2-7	TGTGCCAGCCTCCGAGCGGAGCGGGGCTCCTACGAGCAGTACTTC	CASLRAERGSYEQYF
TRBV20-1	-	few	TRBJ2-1	TGCAGTGCTAGAGCACTGGGTTGGCATGAGCAGTTCTTC	CSARALGWHEQFF
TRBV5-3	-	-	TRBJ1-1	TGTGCCAGCAGCGGTTTAGGGGCTTTCTTT	CASSGLGAFF
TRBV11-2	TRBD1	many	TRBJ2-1	TGTGCCAGCAGCTCTAATCCAGGGGGCCTTGGGGATGAGCAGTTCTTC	CASSSNPGGLGDEQFF
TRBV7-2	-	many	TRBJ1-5	TGTGCCAGCAGCCGCCGCGGTCGTCAGGCCCAGCCCCAGCATTTT	CASSRRGRQAQPQHF
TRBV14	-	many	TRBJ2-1	TGTGCCAGCAGCCAACTACGACGCAATGAGCAGTTCTTC	CASSQLRRNEQFF
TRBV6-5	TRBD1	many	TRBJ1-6	TGTGCCAGCAGTTGGGGACAGGGAAGATCCTATAATTCACCCCTCCACTTT	CASSWGQGRSYNSPLHF
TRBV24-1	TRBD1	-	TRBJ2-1	TGTGCCACCAGTGAAGGGACAGGTTCGTACAATGAGCAGTTCTTC	CATSEGTGSYNEQFF
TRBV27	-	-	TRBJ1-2	TGTGCGAGTACCGGGGGGCAGGATGGCTACACCTTC	CASTGGQDGYTF
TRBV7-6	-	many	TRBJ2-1	TGTGCCAGCAGCCCCTACCGGTCCTACAATGAGCAGTTCTTC	CASSPYRSYNEQFF
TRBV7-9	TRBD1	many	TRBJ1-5	TGTGCCAGCAGCCTCGACAGGGCTAATCAGCCCCAGCATTTT	CASSLDRANQPQHF
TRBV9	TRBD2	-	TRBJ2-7	TGTGCCAGCAGCGATGGACTAGCGTACGAGCAGTACTTC	CASSDGLAYEQYF
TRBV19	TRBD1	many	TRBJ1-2	TGTGCCAGTACCCACAGGGGACGGGACTATGGCTACACCTTC	CASTHRGRDYGYTF
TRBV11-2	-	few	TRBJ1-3	TGTGCCAGCAGCTCCGCGACAGGCTCTGGAAACACCATATATTTT	CASSSATGSGNTIYF
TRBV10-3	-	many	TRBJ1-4	TGTGCCATCAGTACCTTCCTTGGGGACGGTGAAAAACTGTTTTTT	CAISTFLGDGEKLFF
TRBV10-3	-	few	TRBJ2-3	TGTGCCATCAGTGATCCGGGGGCTAGCACAGATACGCAGTATTTT	CAISDPGASTDTQYF
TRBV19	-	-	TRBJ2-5	TGTGCCCGACACTTGACTCAACCAGAGACCCAGTACTTC	CARHLTQPETQYF
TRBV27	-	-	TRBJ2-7	TGTGCCAGCAGACTATCGGGACGTCCCTACGAGCAGTACTTC	CASRLSGRPYEQYF
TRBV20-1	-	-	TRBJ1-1	TGCAGTGCTAGCACCCTTGGAGTCCAGGAAGCTTTCTTT	CSASTLGVQEAFF
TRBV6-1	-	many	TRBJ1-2	TGTGCCAGCAGCCCGAACAGCGCATACTATGGCTACACCTTC	CASSPNSAYYGYTF
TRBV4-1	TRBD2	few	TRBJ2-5	TGCGCCAGCAGCCGATCCGGGACTAGCGGGGGGGCGGGTGAGACCCAGTACTTC	CASSRSGTSGGAGETQYF
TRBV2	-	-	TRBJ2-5	TGTGCCAGCAGTGAAAAGACAGAATCCCAAGAGACCCAGTACTTC	CASSEKTESQETQYF
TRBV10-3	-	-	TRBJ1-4	TGTGCCATCAGGACGACTACCCAGGGAGAAAAACTGTTTTTT	CAIRTTTQGEKLFF
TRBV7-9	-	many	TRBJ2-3	TGTGCCAGCAGCAGAGGGATTGATACGCAGTATTTT	CASSRGIDTQYF
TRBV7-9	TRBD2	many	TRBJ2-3	TGTGCCAGCAGCTTAAGCGGGAGGATAACAGATACGCAGTATTTT	CASSLSGRITDTQYF
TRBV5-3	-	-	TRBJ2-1	TGTGCCAGCAGGGGGGCGGGGCCCTACAATGAGCAGTTCTTC	CASRGAGPYNEQFF
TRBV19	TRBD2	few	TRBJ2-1	TGTGCCAGTAGTTGGACTAGCGGGGACAATGAGCAGTTCTTC	CASSWTSGDNEQFF
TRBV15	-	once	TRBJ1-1	TGTGCCACCAGCACCCGAGGAGGGGTTGAAGCTTTCTTT	CATSTRGGVEAFF
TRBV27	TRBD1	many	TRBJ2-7	TGTGCCAGCAGTCGAGGGACAGGGGGCAACGAGCAGTACTTC	CASSRGTGGNEQYF
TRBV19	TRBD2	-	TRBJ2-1	TGTGCCAGTAGTATAGGGGGACTAGTAGGCGACAATGAGCAGTTCTTC	CASSIGGLVGDNEQFF
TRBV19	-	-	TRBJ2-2	TGTGCCAGTAGTATCGTCGGGGACACCGGGGAGCTGTTTTTT	CASSIVGDTGELFF
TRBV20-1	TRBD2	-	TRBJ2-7	TGCAGTGCTACTAGCGGGGGGTTCTACGAGCAGTACTTC	CSATSGGFYEQYF
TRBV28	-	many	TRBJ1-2	TGTGCCAGCAGTTTCGGACCGGGGAGGAACTATGGCTACACCTTC	CASSFGPGRNYGYTF
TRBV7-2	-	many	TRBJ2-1	TGTGCCAGCAGCCGGATCCTTTCCATTGAGCGGGCTTACAATGAGCAGTTCTTC	CASSRILSIERAYNEQFF
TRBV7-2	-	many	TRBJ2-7	TGTGCCAGCAGCTTAGGGTTCAACGAGCAGTACTTC	CASSLGFNEQYF
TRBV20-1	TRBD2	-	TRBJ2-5	TGCAGTGCTAGGAAGCTAGCGGAAAAAGAGACCCAGTACTTC	CSARKLAEKETQYF
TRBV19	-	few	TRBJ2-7	TGTGCCAGTAGTATTTTCCATGGCGGGTCCTACGAGCAGTACTTC	CASSIFHGGSYEQYF
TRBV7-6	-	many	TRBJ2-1	TGTGCCAGCAGCTTACGTATGGGGACCTCCTACAATGAGCAGTTCTTC	CASSLRMGTSYNEQFF
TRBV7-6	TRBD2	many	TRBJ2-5	TGTGCCAGCAGCTTAGGAACTAGCGGGAGGCGGGAGACCCAGTACTTC	CASSLGTSGRRETQYF
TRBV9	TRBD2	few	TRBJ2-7	TGTGCCAGCAGCGTAGGCCTTAGCGGGGGGGCAGAAGAGCAGTACTTC	CASSVGLSGGAEEQYF
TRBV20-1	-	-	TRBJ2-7	TGCAGTGCAAATTTGGGGGACGGCTACGAGCAGTACTTC	CSANLGDGYEQYF